This T cell receptor beta chain was found in a study of cytomegalovirus exposure and HLA in healthy donors. Germline V gene lookup returns CDR1 KGHSH and CDR2 LQKENI. The CDR3 is 13 amino acids. V was pared by 6 bases and J by 2 bases, with 10 bases between. Of note for this clone: Antigen unknown.

Study-level points and caveats: The HLA-A and HLA-B alleles of most subjects were reportedly predicted accurately from TCR beta sequences. Using a false discovery rate of 0.05, a later analysis showed that 15,000 to 20,000 TCR beta sequences were associated with HLA alleles. Only CMV serostatus was available as immune exposure information.

The PCR was carried out with 60 Vbeta primers and 13 Jbeta primers. As processed by the authors: Approximately 9.9 million shared chains were among the approximately 76 million unique TCR beta chains that a later analysis counted. Sequencing used immunoSEQ multiplex PCR; TCRdb keeps in-frame clones, though not all of them. The D gene and trimming were derived from the DNA, and the V and J assignments and clone size from that table. This table holds 120,000 or so clones, 80% found once. V is TRBV18 and J is TRBJ1-2; D ambiguous. This TCR came from a male donor in good health and CMV-seronegative. Sequencing input: PBMCs. CDR3 in amino acids: CASSPGTNYGYTF. The CDR3 region has the DNA TGTGCCAGCTCTCCCGGTACGAACTATGGCTACACCTTC.